This T cell receptor beta chain was found in a study of tissue T cells after allogeneic stem cell transplantation. CDR1 LGHDT and CDR2 YNNKQL come from the germline V gene (reference sequence). V was cut by 4 bases and J by 0 bases, with 4 bases left in between. The CDR3 extends over 14 amino acids. Time point in this sample: mouse harvest day 7 after allogeneic transplant. The graft held 10^6 splenic CD5+ T cells and 10^7 T-cell-depleted bone marrow cells. TCRdb keeps only in-frame clones here, not all; method: immunoSEQ multiplex PCR. The repertoire holds several thousand clones, with under 50% as singletons. As to this clone: The genes are named according to mouse. The CDR3 extends 1 residue past the end of the read, so its final part is completed from the germline J gene.

This chain links TRBV4 with TRBJ1-6; D is unclear. TRBJ1-6 carries the ORF label, with uncertain function. The source material was gut tissue. The origin of this receptor is a female BALB/c mouse given C57BL/6 T cells with graft-versus-host disease after an allogeneic hematopoietic cell transplant. CDR3 DNA, as far as it was read: TGTGCCAGCAGCTTGATTTCCTATAATTCGCCCCTCTAC. This gives the protein CASSLISYNSPLY. The full CDR3 protein is CASSLISYNSPLYF.